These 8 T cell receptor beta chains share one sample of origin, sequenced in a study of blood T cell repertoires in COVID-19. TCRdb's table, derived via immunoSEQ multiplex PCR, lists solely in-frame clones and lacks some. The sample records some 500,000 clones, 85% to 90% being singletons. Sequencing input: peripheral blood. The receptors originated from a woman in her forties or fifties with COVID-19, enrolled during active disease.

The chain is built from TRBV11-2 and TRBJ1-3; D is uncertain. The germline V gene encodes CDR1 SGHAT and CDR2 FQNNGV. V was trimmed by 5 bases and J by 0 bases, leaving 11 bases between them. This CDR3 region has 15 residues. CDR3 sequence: CASSQERVSGNTIYF. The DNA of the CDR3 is TGTGCCAGCAGCCAGGAGAGGGTCTCTGGAAACACCATATATTTT.

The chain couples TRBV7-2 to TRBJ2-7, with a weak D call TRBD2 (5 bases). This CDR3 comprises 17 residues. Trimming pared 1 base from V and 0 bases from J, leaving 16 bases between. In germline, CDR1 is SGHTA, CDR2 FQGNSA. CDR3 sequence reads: CASSLDGGLGSSYEQYF. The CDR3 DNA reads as TGTGCCAGCAGCTTAGATGGAGGACTTGGTAGCTCCTACGAGCAGTACTTC.

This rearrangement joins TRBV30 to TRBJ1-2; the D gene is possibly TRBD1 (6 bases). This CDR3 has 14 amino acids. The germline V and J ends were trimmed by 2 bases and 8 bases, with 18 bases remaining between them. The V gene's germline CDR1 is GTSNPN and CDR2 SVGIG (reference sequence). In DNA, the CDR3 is TGTGCCTGGAGTTTACGGGGGGCCACCGGGGGCTACACCTTC. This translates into CAWSLRGATGGYTF.

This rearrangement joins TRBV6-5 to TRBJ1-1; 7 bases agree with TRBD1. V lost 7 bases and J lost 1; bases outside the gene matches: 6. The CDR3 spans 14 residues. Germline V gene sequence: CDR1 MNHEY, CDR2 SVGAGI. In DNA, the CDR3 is TGTGCCAGCACTTGGACAGGAGAGAACACTGAAGCTTTCTTT. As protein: CASTWTGENTEAFF.

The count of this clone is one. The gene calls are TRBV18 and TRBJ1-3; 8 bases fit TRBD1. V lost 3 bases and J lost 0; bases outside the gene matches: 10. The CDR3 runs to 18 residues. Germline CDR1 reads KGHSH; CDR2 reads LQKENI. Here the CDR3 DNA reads TGTGCCAGCTCACCTGGGACAGGAGCAGCTTACTCTGGAAACACCATATATTTT. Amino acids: CASSPGTGAAYSGNTIYF.

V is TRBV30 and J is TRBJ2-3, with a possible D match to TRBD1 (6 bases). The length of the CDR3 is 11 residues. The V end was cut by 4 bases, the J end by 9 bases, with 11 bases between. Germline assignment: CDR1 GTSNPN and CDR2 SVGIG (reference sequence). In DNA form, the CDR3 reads TGTGCCTGGAAGGTGGGGGCGACGCAGTATTTT. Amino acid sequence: CAWKVGATQYF.

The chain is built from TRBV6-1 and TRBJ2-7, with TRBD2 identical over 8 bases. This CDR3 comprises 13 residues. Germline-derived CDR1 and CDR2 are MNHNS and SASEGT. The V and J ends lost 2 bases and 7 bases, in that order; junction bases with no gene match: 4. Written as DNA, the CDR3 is TGTGCCAGCAGTGAACCGGGGGGGGAAGAGCAGTACTTC. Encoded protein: CASSEPGGEEQYF.

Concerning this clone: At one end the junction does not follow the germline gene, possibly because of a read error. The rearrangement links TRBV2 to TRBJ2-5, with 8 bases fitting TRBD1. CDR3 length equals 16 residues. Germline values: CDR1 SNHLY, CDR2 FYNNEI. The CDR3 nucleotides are TGTGCCGGCAGTGAAGCAGGGACCAGGGGGCAGGAGACCCAGTACTTC. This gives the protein CAGSEAGTRGQETQYF.